The source of this T cell receptor (beta chain) is a study of Ad26.COV2.S vaccination and SARS-CoV-2 variants. Findings and caveats of the study: An underestimation of total T cell responses may have resulted from the TCR breadth and depth analyses. Recipients of vaccine and of placebo showed similar breadth of their non-spike TCR repertoires.

The repertoire was sequenced with immunoSEQ multiplex PCR; TCRdb's copy has only in-frame clones and lacks some. The data hold roughly 350,000 clones, with roughly 90% observed a single time. This CDR3 is built from 14 residues. V was shortened by 1 base and J by 3 bases, with 10 bases between the two germline ends. Germline CDR1 reads SGHRS; CDR2 reads YFSETQ. As concerns this clone: Its antigen is undetermined.

Treatment specified: some 19 received Ad26.COV2.S at low or high dose, single or two shots; about 5 received placebo; per-sample allocation not given. Sampling was done on day 63 after the first vaccine or placebo injection. This clonotype was obtained from a person aged 18 to 65 who received the Ad26.COV2.S COVID-19 vaccine or a placebo. The rearrangement uses TRBV5-1 and TRBJ1-1, with D unclear. The source was peripheral blood, collected in a trial of Ad26.COV2.S vaccine versus placebo. Here the CDR3 DNA reads TGCGCCAGCAGCTTGCAAAGACTCGACACTGAAGCTTTCTTT. Protein: CASSLQRLDTEAFF.